The 10 T cell receptor beta chains below all came from one sample that was sequenced in a study of T cells in Graves' hyperthyroidism and ophthalmopathy. The TCR beta CDR3 regions underwent amplification using RNA transcripts as the source. The TCR CDR3 was amplified in a first-round RT-PCR using the HTBI primer set. TCRdb processed the multiplex PCR reads anew with MiXCR; each CDR3 protein has one entry. The table lists about 380,000 distinct CDR3 sequences, 15% to 20% of them singletons. The source material was blood. These receptors came from a man aged 18 to 29 with Graves' ophthalmopathy.

This clonotype was detected many times. The J gene is TRBJ1-1, the V gene TRBV7-8, with 7 bases that match TRBD1. CDR1 is SGHVS and CDR2 is FQNEAQ in the germline V gene. V was clipped by 4 bases and J by 6 bases; unmatched bases: 11. The CDR3 contains 15 residues. The CDR3 here is CASSSMDRKGAEAFF. The CDR3 nucleotides read TGTGCCAGCAGCTCCATGGACAGGAAAGGGGCTGAAGCTTTCTTT.

This sequence joins TRBV20-1 and TRBJ1-4; the D is unclear. Germline assignment: CDR1 DFQATT and CDR2 SNEGSKA (reference sequence). Deletions cut 0 bases from V and 7 bases from J, with 12 bases between. The CDR3 runs 14 residues. CDR3 nucleotides: TGCAGTGCTAGAGACGCCGGTTCGGGTGAAAAACTGTTTTTT. This encodes CSARDAGSGEKLFF.

The rearrangement uses TRBV27 and TRBJ1-2; unclear D gene. V shed 5 bases and J shed 5 bases, with 12 bases lying between them. The CDR3 totals 13 residues. CDR1 is MNHEY and CDR2 is SMNVEV in the germline V gene (reference sequence). The CDR3 reads CASSRSEKYGYTF. As DNA, the CDR3 is TGTGCCAGCAGTCGCTCAGAGAAATATGGCTACACCTTC.

Ten or more counts support this clonotype. CDR3 residues: CASSLLEGQETQYF. DNA of the CDR3: TGTGCCAGCAGTTTACTTGAAGGCCAAGAGACCCAGTACTTC. J is TRBJ2-5 and V is TRBV28; D not resolved. With 2 bases removed from V and 1 base from J, the gap between germline ends came to 8 bases. The CDR3 extends over 14 amino acids. Germline assignment: CDR1 MDHEN and CDR2 SYDVKM.

In regard to this clonotype: At one of its ends the junction is not consistent with the germline gene, which may arise from a read error. This chain connects TRBV5-1 to TRBJ2-3, with D possibly matching TRBD2 (6 bases). From germline, CDR1 is SGHRS and CDR2 YFSETQ. CDR3 length: 15 residues. CDR3 nucleotides: TGCGCCAGCAGGGAGACGGTAACTAGCACAGATACGCGGTATTTT. This encodes CASRETVTSTDTRYF.

This clonotype was picked up many times. The chain couples TRBV5-1 to TRBJ1-4, with 7 bases fitting TRBD1. Germline loops: CDR1 SGHRS, CDR2 YFSETQ. J was trimmed by 2 bases and V by 4 bases; bases with no gene match: 8. CDR3 length equals 16 residues. CDR3 sequence: CASSLRGEKTNEKLFF. The DNA for the CDR3 is TGCGCCAGCAGCCTCAGGGGGGAGAAGACTAATGAAAAACTGTTTTTT.

The chain recombines TRBV2 with TRBJ2-1; 11 nucleotides line up with TRBD2. Germline-derived CDR1 and CDR2 are SNHLY and FYNNEI. The CDR3 is made up of 15 amino acids. V lost 5 bases, J lost 7 bases, and 7 bases stayed unmatched. CDR3 amino acids: CASSSVAGGLNEQFF. CDR3 DNA sequence: TGTGCCAGCAGTTCGGTAGCGGGAGGGTTGAATGAGCAGTTCTTC.

The sample holds many counts of this clonotype. This chain connects TRBV7-6 to TRBJ2-7; no reliable D call. CDR1 and CDR2 (germline): SGHVS, FNYEAQ. The length of the CDR3 is 15 residues. Trimming removed 2 bases at V and 1 base at J, with 12 bases between. In DNA form, the CDR3 reads TGTGCCAGCAGCTTAATCCCGACCCGGTCCTACGAGCAGTACTTC. Its translation is CASSLIPTRSYEQYF.

V and J are TRBV11-2 and TRBJ2-2; D possibly corresponds to TRBD1 (6 bases). The V and J ends lost 5 bases and 5 bases respectively, with 9 bases between them. Germline CDR1 and CDR2: SGHAT and FQNNGV. CDR3 length equals 13 residues. The CDR3 reads CASSAQGTGELFF. In DNA, the CDR3 is TGTGCCAGCAGCGCCCAGGGGACCGGGGAGCTGTTTTTT.

This clonotype was detected ten times or more. In DNA, the CDR3 is TGTGCCAGCAGTTTGGACAGAGCCTATGGCTACACCTTC. It specifies CASSLDRAYGYTF. The rearrangement links TRBV11-2 to TRBJ1-2, with a tentative D call TRBD1 (6 bases). CDR1 and CDR2 (germline): SGHAT, FQNNGV. V was trimmed by 6 bases and J by 4 bases, leaving 12 bases between them. The CDR3 has 13 amino acids. Using reference TRBV11-2 and TRBJ1-2 for the parts outside the CDR3, the full variable domain is EAGVAQSPRYKIIEKRQSVAFWCNPISGHATLYWYQQILGQGPKLLIQFQNNGVVDDSQLPKDRFSAERLKGVDSTLKIQPAKLEDSAVYLCASSLDRAYGYTFGSGTRLTVV.